This note documents a single T cell receptor (beta chain) sequence. What it recognizes is unknown. This CDR3 has 16 amino acids. Germline CDR1 and CDR2: SNHLY and FYNNEI. V was cut by 9 bases and J by 0 bases, with 18 bases left in between. This entry belongs to a study of shared clonotypes between healthy human individuals. For every subset, genomic DNA was evenly distributed across several immunoSEQ plates. Each replicate PCR on the sorted subsets used roughly 210 ng DNA (around 31,000 T cell genomes). TCRdb's copy holds only in-frame clones and misses some; the assay was immunoSEQ multiplex PCR. This table has roughly 300,000 clones, about nine tenths appearing once. General study results and limits: The authors sampled blood alone, and tissue repertoires likely differ.

The specimen sequenced was memory CD8+ T cells sorted from blood. Subset here: CD45RO+ cells pooled with CCR7-negative TemRA cells. The rearrangement joins TRBV2 to TRBJ1-3; D is uncertain. This TCR came from a man between 18 and 29 years old in good health. The DNA for the CDR3 is TGTGCCAGTTCTCGGTCATCCAACCCCTCTGGAAACACCATATATTTT. This encodes CASSRSSNPSGNTIYF.